These T cell receptor beta chains were read from a single sample in a study of cytomegalovirus exposure and HLA in healthy donors. TCRdb's table, derived via immunoSEQ multiplex PCR, lists solely in-frame clones and lacks some. The listing records some 120,000 clones. Source material: PBMCs. The receptors here all came from a man in his thirties or forties in good health and CMV-seronegative. The CDR3 runs from the conserved cysteine through the conserved F or W. D genes are given only for firm matches.

V gene,J gene,D gene,CDR3 protein,CDR3 DNA
TRBV4-3,TRBJ2-1,TRBD2,CASSSGGAFGNEQFF,TGCGCCAGCAGCAGCGGGGGGGCCTTCGGCAATGAGCAGTTCTTC
TRBV4-3,TRBJ2-5,TRBD1,CASSQGTGKQETQYF,TGCGCCAGCAGCCAAGGGACAGGGAAACAAGAGACCCAGTACTTC
TRBV11-1,TRBJ1-2,TRBD1,CASSSTGANYGYTF,TGTGCCAGCAGCTCTACAGGGGCCAACTATGGCTACACCTTC
TRBV7-2,TRBJ2-7,TRBD2,CASSLGLAGDRYSYEQYF,TGTGCCAGCAGCTTAGGACTAGCGGGGGATAGGTACTCCTACGAGCAGTACTTC
TRBV18,TRBJ1-1,TRBD1,CASSPPTHRGHTEAFF,TGTGCCAGCTCACCACCGACCCACAGGGGGCACACTGAAGCTTTCTTT
TRBV5-4,TRBJ2-5,TRBD2,CASSFPGGARETQYF,TGTGCCAGCAGCTTTCCGGGGGGGGCCCGAGAGACCCAGTACTTC
TRBV18,TRBJ1-1,NA,CASRGDTEAFF,TGTGCCAGCCGCGGGGACACTGAAGCTTTCTTT
TRBV19,TRBJ1-1,TRBD1,CASRAGQGAYTEAFF,TGTGCCAGTAGGGCGGGACAGGGGGCTTACACTGAAGCTTTCTTT
TRBV6-6,TRBJ1-2,TRBD1,CASIDPDRRPYGYTF,TGTGCCAGCATCGACCCGGACAGGAGGCCCTATGGCTACACCTTC
TRBV25-1,TRBJ1-4,TRBD1,CASSTDRGSRANEKLFF,TGTGCCAGCAGTACCGACAGGGGCTCTAGGGCTAATGAAAAACTGTTTTTT
TRBV27,TRBJ2-7,TRBD2,CASSLLAGGSIHEQYF,TGTGCCAGCAGTTTACTAGCGGGGGGTTCGATCCACGAGCAGTACTTC
TRBV10-3,TRBJ2-1,TRBD2,CAISLTSGGANEQFF,TGTGCCATCAGTTTGACTAGCGGGGGGGCCAATGAGCAGTTCTTC
TRBV7-9,TRBJ2-5,NA,CASSLGPGQQETQYF,TGTGCCAGCAGCTTAGGTCCAGGCCAACAAGAGACCCAGTACTTC
TRBV2,TRBJ2-7,TRBD2,CASSEAGLRRRMEQYF,TGTGCCAGCAGTGAAGCGGGACTAAGGCGTCGCATGGAGCAGTACTTC
TRBV11-2,TRBJ2-5,TRBD2,CASSLVTGGRETQYF,TGTGCCAGCAGCTTAGTGACGGGGGGGCGTGAGACCCAGTACTTC
TRBV2,TRBJ1-2,TRBD1,CASSWDRGRYGYTF,TGTGCCAGCAGTTGGGACAGGGGGCGATACGGCTACACCTTC
TRBV9,TRBJ2-3,NA,CASSASFADTQYF,TGTGCCAGCAGCGCTAGCTTTGCAGATACGCAGTATTTT
TRBV7-3,TRBJ2-5,TRBD1,CASSLNRGQETQYF,TGTGCCAGCAGCTTAAACAGGGGGCAAGAGACCCAGTACTTC
TRBV15,TRBJ1-3,TRBD1,CATSRGGTGTGNTIYF,TGTGCCACCAGCAGAGGTGGGACAGGGACGGGAAACACCATATATTTT
TRBV4-1,TRBJ2-5,TRBD2,CASSRLAGTETQYF,TGCGCCAGCAGCAGACTAGCGGGGACGGAGACCCAGTACTTC
TRBV6-5,TRBJ1-6,TRBD1,CASSYSNRGNSPLHF,TGTGCCAGCAGTTACTCAAACAGGGGGAATTCACCCCTCCACTTT
TRBV7-9,TRBJ2-1,TRBD2,CAPLWASGGLSYNEQFF,TGTGCCCCCCTGTGGGCTAGCGGGGGTCTATCCTACAATGAGCAGTTCTTC
TRBV5-1,TRBJ2-1,NA,CASSFRTANNEQFF,TGCGCCAGCAGCTTCCGGACAGCTAACAATGAGCAGTTCTTC
TRBV12-5,TRBJ2-1,TRBD1,CASGLGQGAFDEQFF,TGTGCTAGTGGTTTGGGACAGGGGGCGTTCGATGAGCAGTTCTTC
TRBV5-1,TRBJ2-3,NA,CASSSGWRAIDTQYF,TGCGCCAGCAGCTCTGGTTGGAGGGCCATAGATACGCAGTATTTT
TRBV9,TRBJ2-3,TRBD2,CASSAPSGGTPTDTQYF,TGTGCCAGCAGCGCCCCTAGCGGGGGCACCCCCACAGATACGCAGTATTTT
TRBV19,TRBJ1-4,TRBD1,CASSPGGEKLFF,TGTGCCAGTAGCCCAGGGGGCGAAAAACTGTTTTTT
TRBV5-1,TRBJ2-4,NA,CASSLEGSGKNIQYF,TGCGCCAGCAGCTTGGAAGGTAGCGGCAAAAACATTCAGTACTTC
TRBV5-5,TRBJ1-2,NA,CASSTKGGVVDGYTF,TGTGCCAGCAGTACCAAAGGGGGGGTAGTAGATGGCTACACCTTC
TRBV2,TRBJ2-2,NA,CACSVDTGELFF,TGTGCCTGCAGTGTAGACACCGGGGAGCTGTTTTTT
TRBV18,TRBJ1-2,NA,CASSPQGDYGYTF,TGTGCCAGCTCACCACAAGGGGACTATGGCTACACCTTC
TRBV19,TRBJ1-6,NA,CASSIPRDGSYNSPLHF,TGTGCCAGTAGTATACCCAGGGATGGCTCCTATAATTCACCCCTCCACTTT
TRBV5-1,TRBJ2-3,NA,CASSQQGITDTQYF,TGCGCCAGCAGCCAGCAGGGGATCACAGATACGCAGTATTTT
TRBV11-2,TRBJ2-5,TRBD2,CANSSPGGFGQETQYF,TGTGCCAACAGCTCCCCCGGGGGGTTCGGGCAAGAGACCCAGTACTTC
TRBV28,TRBJ1-2,TRBD1,CASGSDRGKNTF,TGTGCCAGCGGCTCGGACAGGGGAAAGAACACCTTC
TRBV11-1,TRBJ1-3,NA,CASSFTDSPSGNTIYF,TGTGCCAGCAGCTTCACCGACAGCCCCTCTGGAAACACCATATATTTT
TRBV4-1,TRBJ2-5,TRBD2,CASSPPGLAEQETQYF,TGCGCCAGCAGCCCACCGGGACTAGCGGAACAAGAGACCCAGTACTTC
TRBV2,TRBJ2-1,NA,CAGRTRGEQFF,TGTGCCGGTCGGACAAGAGGTGAGCAGTTCTTC
TRBV5-4,TRBJ2-7,NA,CASSLGGKYRSYEQYF,TGTGCCAGCAGCTTGGGAGGGAAGTATCGGTCCTACGAGCAGTACTTC
TRBV30,TRBJ2-3,NA,CAWSVSRRDTQYF,TGTGCCTGGAGTGTATCGAGGCGAGATACGCAGTATTTT
TRBV7-2,TRBJ2-4,TRBD2,CASSNSGAENIQYF,TGTGCCAGCAGCAATAGCGGGGCGGAAAACATTCAGTACTTC
TRBV6-1,TRBJ1-2,NA,CASSEEADYNYGYTF,TGTGCCAGCAGTGAAGAAGCAGACTACAACTATGGCTACACCTTC
TRBV7-9,TRBJ2-7,TRBD1,CASSAGQGNEQYF,TGTGCCAGCAGCGCGGGACAGGGAAACGAGCAGTACTTC
TRBV7-9,TRBJ1-2,TRBD1,CASSLGGVGGGFGYTF,TGTGCCAGCAGCTTGGGCGGGGTCGGAGGGGGCTTTGGCTACACCTTC
TRBV5-6,TRBJ2-7,TRBD1,CASSGWTLGTGDYEQYF,TGTGCCAGCAGCGGGTGGACCCTAGGGACAGGGGACTACGAGCAGTACTTC
TRBV29-1,TRBJ2-1,NA,CSVEGGLPENEQFF,TGCAGCGTTGAGGGCGGACTGCCCGAAAATGAGCAGTTCTTC
TRBV14,TRBJ2-4,NA,CASRRTLFQRPRRIQYF,TGTGCCAGCAGACGGACCCTCTTCCAGCGGCCGAGACGCATTCAGTACTTC
TRBV11-2,TRBJ1-4,NA,CASSLGGRENEKLFF,TGTGCCAGCAGCTTAGGGGGGAGGGAGAATGAAAAACTGTTTTTT
TRBV4-1,TRBJ2-1,TRBD1,CASSQGQGAPNEQFF,TGCGCCAGCAGCCAAGGACAGGGAGCCCCGAATGAGCAGTTCTTC
TRBV28,TRBJ1-5,NA,CASNSYNQPQHF,TGTGCCAGCAATTCTTACAATCAGCCCCAGCATTTT
TRBV7-6,TRBJ2-5,TRBD2,CASSPRRGYQETQYF,TGTGCCAGCAGCCCCCGGCGGGGGTACCAAGAGACCCAGTACTTC
TRBV11-2,TRBJ2-5,NA,CASRSLRGAETQYF,TGTGCCAGCAGGTCCCTTCGGGGGGCGGAGACCCAGTACTTC
TRBV6-1,TRBJ2-7,TRBD2,CASIRSGATYEQYF,TGTGCCAGCATCCGGAGCGGGGCCACCTACGAGCAGTACTTC